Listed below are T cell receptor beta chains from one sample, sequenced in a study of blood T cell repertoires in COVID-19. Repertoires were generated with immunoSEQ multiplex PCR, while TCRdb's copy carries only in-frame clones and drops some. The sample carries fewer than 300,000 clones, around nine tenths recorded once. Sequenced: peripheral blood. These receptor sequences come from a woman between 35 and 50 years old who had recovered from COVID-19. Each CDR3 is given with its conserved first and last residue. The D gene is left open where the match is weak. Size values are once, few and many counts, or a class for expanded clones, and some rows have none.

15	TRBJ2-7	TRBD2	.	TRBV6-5	TGTGCCAGCAGTTACTCGATACTAGCGGCATACGAGCAGTACTTC	CASSYSILAAYEQYF
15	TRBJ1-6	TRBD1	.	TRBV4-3	TGCGCCAGCAGCCAAGCAAACAGGGGGGGATCACCCCTCCACTTT	CASSQANRGGSPLHF
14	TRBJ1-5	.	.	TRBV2	TGTGCCAGCAGTACCCGACAGGTATACCAGCCCCAGCATTTT	CASSTRQVYQPQHF
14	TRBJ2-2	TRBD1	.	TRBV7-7	TGTGCTACCACCCCGACAGGGGTAACCGGGGAGCTGTTTTTT	CATTPTGVTGELFF
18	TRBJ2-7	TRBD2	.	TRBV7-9	TGTGCCAGCAGCTTAGGGGTAGCGGGAGAGAGTGTCTCGTACGAGCAGTACTTC	CASSLGVAGESVSYEQYF
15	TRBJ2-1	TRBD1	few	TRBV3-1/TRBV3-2	TGTGCCAGCAGCCTCCGGGACAGGCCCCGGGATGAGCAGTTCTTC	CASSLRDRPRDEQFF
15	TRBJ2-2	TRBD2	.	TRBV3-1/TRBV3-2	TGTGCCAGCACCCTAGCGGGAGGAGGGGGCGGGGAGCTGTTTTTT	CASTLAGGGGGELFF
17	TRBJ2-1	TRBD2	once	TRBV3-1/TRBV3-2	TGTGCCAGCAGCCCTTGGGAGCGGGAGGCCACAAGCGGCGAGCAGTTCTTC	CASSPWEREATSGEQFF
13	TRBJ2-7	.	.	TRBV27	TGTGCCAGCAGTTTTGGCGCCAGGGGCGAGCAGTACTTC	CASSFGARGEQYF
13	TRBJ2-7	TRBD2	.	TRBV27	TGTGCCAGCAGGCTAGCGGGAGCCCACGAGCAGTACTTC	CASRLAGAHEQYF
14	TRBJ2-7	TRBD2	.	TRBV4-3	TGCGCCAGCAGCCAAGGGGGAGGGCCGGGCGAGCAGTACTTC	CASSQGGGPGEQYF